This TCR beta chain is from a study of beta chain features in type 1 diabetes. This clone was seen more than once but under ten times. Reverse transcribing all isolated RNA meant expressed TCRB transcripts were sequenced. TCRdb's copy holds only in-frame clones and misses some; the assay was immunoSEQ multiplex PCR. The table lists 350,000 to 400,000 clones, over 12% of them singletons. V dropped 7 bases and J dropped 6; count of bases not matched to a gene: 5. The CDR3 runs to 11 residues. The germline gives CDR1 SQVTM, CDR2 ANQGSEA. What was sequenced was naive CD4+ T cells from blood. The receptor was isolated from a woman between 18 and 30 years old in good health. The chain is built from TRBV29-1 and TRBJ2-7; 8 nucleotides match TRBD2. This CDR3 is CSAYGGGEQYF. The CDR3 coding sequence is TGCAGCGCCTACGGGGGGGGCGAGCAGTACTTC.